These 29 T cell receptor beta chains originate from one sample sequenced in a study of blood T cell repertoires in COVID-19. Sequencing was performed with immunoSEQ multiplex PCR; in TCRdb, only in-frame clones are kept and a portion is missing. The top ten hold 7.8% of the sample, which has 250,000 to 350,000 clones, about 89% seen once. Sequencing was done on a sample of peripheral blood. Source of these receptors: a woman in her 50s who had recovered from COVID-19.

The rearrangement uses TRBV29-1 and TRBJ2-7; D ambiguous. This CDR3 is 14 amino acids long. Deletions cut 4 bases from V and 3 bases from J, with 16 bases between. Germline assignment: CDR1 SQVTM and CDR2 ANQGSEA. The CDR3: CSVAVRLGFYEQYF. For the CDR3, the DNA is TGCAGCGTTGCGGTAAGACTTGGATTCTACGAGCAGTACTTC.

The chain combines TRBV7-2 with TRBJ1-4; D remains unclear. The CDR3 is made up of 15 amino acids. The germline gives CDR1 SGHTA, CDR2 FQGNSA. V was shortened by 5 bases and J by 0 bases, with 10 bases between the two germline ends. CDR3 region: CASSNNPATNEKLFF. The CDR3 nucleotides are TGTGCCAGCAGCAATAACCCAGCAACTAATGAAAAACTGTTTTTT.

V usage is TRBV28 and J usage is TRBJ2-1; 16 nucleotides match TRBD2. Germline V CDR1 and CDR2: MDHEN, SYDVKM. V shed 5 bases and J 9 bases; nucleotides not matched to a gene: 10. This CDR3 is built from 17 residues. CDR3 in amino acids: CASSSAPGLAGGGEQFF. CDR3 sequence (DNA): TGTGCCAGCAGTAGCGCCCCGGGACTAGCGGGAGGGGGTGAGCAGTTCTTC.

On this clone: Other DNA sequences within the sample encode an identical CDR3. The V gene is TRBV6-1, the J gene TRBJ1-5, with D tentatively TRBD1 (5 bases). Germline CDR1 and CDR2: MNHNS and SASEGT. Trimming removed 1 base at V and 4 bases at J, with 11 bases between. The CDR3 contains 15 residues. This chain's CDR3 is CASSEGRVGNQPQHF. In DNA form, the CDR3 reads TGTGCCAGCAGTGAAGGCAGGGTGGGGAATCAGCCCCAGCATTTT.

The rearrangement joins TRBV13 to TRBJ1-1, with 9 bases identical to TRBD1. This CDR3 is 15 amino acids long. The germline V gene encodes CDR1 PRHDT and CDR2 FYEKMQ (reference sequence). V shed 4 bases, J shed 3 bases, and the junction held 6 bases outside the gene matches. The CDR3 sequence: CASSSGGQGYTEAFF. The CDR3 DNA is TGTGCCAGCAGCTCTGGAGGACAGGGGTACACTGAAGCTTTCTTT.

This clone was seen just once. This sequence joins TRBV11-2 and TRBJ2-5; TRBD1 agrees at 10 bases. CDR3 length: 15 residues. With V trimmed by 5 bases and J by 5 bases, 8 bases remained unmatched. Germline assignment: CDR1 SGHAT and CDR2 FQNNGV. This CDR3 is CASSPGQGREETQYF. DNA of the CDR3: TGTGCCAGCAGCCCGGGACAGGGGAGGGAGGAGACCCAGTACTTC. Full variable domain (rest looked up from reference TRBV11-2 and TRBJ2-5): EAGVAQSPRYKIIEKRQSVAFWCNPISGHATLYWYQQILGQGPKLLIQFQNNGVVDDSQLPKDRFSAERLKGVDSTLKIQPAKLEDSAVYLCASSPGQGREETQYFGPGTRLLVL.

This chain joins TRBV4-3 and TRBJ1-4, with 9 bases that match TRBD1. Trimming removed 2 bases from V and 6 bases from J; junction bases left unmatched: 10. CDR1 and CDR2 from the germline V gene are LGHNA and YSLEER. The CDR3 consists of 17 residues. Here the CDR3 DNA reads TGCGCCAGCAGCCAATTCAAAGGACAGGGGATTTATGAAAAACTGTTTTTT. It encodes CASSQFKGQGIYEKLFF.

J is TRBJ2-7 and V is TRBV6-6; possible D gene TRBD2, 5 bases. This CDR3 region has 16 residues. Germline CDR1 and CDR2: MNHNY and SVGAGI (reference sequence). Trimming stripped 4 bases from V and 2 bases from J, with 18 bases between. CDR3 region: CASSSRSGFEAYEQYF. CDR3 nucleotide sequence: TGTGCCAGCAGTTCCCGCTCGGGGTTCGAGGCCTACGAGCAGTACTTC.

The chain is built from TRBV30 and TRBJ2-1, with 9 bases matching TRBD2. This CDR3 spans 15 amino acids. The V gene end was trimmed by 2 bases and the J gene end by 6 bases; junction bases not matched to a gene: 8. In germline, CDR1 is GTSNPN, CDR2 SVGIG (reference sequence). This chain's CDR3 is CAWSPGLAKPNEQFF. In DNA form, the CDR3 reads TGTGCCTGGAGTCCGGGACTAGCCAAGCCCAATGAGCAGTTCTTC.

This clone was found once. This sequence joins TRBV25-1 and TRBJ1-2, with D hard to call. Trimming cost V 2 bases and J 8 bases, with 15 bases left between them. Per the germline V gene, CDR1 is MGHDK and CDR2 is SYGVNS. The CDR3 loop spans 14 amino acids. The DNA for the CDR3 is TGTGCCAGCAGTGAACTGACATTCCTCGGCGGCTACACCTTC. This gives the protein CASSELTFLGGYTF.

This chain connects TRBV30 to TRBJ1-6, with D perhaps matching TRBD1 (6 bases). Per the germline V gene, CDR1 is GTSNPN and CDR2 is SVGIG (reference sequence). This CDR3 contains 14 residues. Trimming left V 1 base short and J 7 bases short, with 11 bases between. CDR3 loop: CAWSDRTENSPLHF. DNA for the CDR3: TGTGCCTGGAGTGACCGGACAGAGAATTCACCCCTCCACTTT.

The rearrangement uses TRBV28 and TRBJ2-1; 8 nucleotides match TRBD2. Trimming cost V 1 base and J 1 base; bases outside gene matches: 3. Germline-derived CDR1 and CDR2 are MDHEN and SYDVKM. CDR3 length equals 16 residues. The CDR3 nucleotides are TGTGCCAGCAGTTTATCGGCTAGCGGGTCCTACAATGAGCAGTTCTTC. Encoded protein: CASSLSASGSYNEQFF.

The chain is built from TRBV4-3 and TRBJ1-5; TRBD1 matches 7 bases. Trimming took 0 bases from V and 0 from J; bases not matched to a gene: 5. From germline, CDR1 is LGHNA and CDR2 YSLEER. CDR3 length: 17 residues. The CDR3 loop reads CASSQEGQNDSNQPQHF. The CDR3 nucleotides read TGCGCCAGCAGCCAAGAGGGACAGAACGATAGCAATCAGCCCCAGCATTTT.

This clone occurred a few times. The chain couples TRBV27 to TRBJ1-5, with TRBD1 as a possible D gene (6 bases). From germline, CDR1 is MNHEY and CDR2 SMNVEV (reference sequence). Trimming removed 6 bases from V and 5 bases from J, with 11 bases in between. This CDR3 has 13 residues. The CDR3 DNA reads TGTGCCAGCAGCTTGGACAGAGATCAGCCCCAGCATTTT. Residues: CASSLDRDQPQHF.

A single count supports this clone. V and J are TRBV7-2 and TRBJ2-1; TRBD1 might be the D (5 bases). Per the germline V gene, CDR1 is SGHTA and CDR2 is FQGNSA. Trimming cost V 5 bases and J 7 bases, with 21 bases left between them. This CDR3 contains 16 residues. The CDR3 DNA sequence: TGTGCCAGCAGCCCCCCCCTCGGCAGGGTAAGAAATGAGCAGTTCTTC. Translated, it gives CASSPPLGRVRNEQFF.

The CDR3 nucleotides read TGTGCCAGTAGTAGGGCGGGGGAGGGGACGCAGTATTTT. Encoded protein: CASSRAGEGTQYF. The genes are TRBV19 and TRBJ2-3, with 7 bases identical to TRBD2. V shed 4 bases, J shed 9 bases, and the junction held 7 bases outside the gene matches. In germline, CDR1 is LNHDA, CDR2 SQIVND (reference sequence). The CDR3 is made up of 13 amino acids.

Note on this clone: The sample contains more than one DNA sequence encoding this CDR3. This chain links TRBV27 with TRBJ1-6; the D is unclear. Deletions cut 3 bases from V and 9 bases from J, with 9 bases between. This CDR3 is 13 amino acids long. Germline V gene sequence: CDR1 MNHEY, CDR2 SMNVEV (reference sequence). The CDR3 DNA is TGTGCCAGCAGTTTGGAGCGGGGTTCACCCCTCCACTTT. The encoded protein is CASSLERGSPLHF.

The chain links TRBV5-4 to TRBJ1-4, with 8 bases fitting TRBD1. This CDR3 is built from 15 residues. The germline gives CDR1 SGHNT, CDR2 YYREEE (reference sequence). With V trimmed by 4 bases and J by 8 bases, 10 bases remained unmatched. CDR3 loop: CASSGKTGAEEKLFF. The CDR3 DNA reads TGTGCCAGCAGCGGAAAGACAGGGGCGGAAGAAAAACTGTTTTTT.

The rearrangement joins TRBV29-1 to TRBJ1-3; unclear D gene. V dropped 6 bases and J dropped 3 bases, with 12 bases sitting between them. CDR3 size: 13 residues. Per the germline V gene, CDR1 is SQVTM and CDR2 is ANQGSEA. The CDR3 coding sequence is TGCAGCGTAACCGGGAGACGTGGAAACACCATATATTTT. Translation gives CSVTGRRGNTIYF.

In DNA, the CDR3 is TGTGCCAGCTCACCACCGGGGGGTTCTCAGCCCCAGCATTTT. It translates to CASSPPGGSQPQHF. The chain joins TRBV18 to TRBJ1-5; a weak D match, TRBD1 (5 bases). The V end lost 0 bases, the J end lost 6 bases, and 9 bases lay between the germline ends. This CDR3 contains 14 residues. Germline V CDR1 and CDR2: KGHSH, LQKENI.

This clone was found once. The CDR3 reads CASSPAGGPVDIQYF. Written as DNA, the CDR3 is TGTGCCAGCAGCCCAGCGGGAGGGCCGGTAGACATTCAGTACTTC. The rearrangement links TRBV28 to TRBJ2-4; TRBD2 agrees at 10 bases. V dropped 6 bases and J dropped 8; count of bases not matched to a gene: 10. The CDR3 has 15 amino acids. Germline V lookup: CDR1 MDHEN, CDR2 SYDVKM.

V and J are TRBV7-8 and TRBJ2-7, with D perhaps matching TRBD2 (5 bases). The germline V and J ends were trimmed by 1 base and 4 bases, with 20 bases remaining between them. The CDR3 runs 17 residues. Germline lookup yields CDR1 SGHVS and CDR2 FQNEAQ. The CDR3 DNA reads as TGTGCCAGCAGCTTAGTAGTCGGGTTCCGAAGCGGATACGAGCAGTACTTC. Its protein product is CASSLVVGFRSGYEQYF. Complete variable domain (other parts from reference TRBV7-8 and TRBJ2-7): GAGVSQSPRYKVAKRGQDVALRCDPISGHVSLFWYQQALGQGPEFLTYFQNEAQLDKSGLPSDRFFAERPEGSVSTLKIQRTQQEDSAVYLCASSLVVGFRSGYEQYFGPGTRLTVT.

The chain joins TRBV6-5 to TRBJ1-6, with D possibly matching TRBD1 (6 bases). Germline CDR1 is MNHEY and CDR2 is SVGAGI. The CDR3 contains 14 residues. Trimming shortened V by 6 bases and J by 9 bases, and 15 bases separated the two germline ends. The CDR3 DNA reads TGTGCCAGCAGCGACAGGTGGACGAGTTCACCCCTCCACTTT. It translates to CASSDRWTSSPLHF.

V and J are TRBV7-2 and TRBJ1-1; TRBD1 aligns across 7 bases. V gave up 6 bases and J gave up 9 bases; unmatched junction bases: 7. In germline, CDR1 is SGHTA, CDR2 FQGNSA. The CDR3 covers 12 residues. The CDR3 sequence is CASSRDRAQAFF. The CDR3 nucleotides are TGTGCCAGCAGTCGAGACAGGGCCCAAGCTTTCTTT.

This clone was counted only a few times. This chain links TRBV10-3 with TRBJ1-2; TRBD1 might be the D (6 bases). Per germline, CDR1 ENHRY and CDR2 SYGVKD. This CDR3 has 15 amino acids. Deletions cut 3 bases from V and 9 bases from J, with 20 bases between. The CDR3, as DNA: TGTGCCATCAGTGACGAGACAGGTATGGGAATGAGCTACACCTTC. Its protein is CAISDETGMGMSYTF.

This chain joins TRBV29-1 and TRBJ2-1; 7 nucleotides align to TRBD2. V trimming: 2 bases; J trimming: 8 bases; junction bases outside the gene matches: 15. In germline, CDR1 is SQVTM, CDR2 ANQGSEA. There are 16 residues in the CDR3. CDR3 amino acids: CSVEYGRNRLADEQFF. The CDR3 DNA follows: TGCAGCGTTGAATACGGGAGGAACAGACTGGCGGATGAGCAGTTCTTC.

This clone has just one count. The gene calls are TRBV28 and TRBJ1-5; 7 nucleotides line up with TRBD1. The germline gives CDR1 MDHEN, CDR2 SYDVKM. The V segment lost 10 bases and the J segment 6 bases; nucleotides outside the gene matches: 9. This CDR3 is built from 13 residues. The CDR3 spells CATHRGLGQPQHF. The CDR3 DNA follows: TGTGCCACCCACAGGGGACTCGGTCAGCCCCAGCATTTT.

The CDR3 DNA is TGTGCCAGCAGCCAAACCCTAGCTTCCTACAATGAGCAGTTCTTC. Encoded protein: CASSQTLASYNEQFF. J is TRBJ2-1 and V is TRBV3-1 (or the pseudogene TRBV3-2); a possible D gene is TRBD2 (5 bases). The V and J ends lost 2 bases and 1 base respectively, with 9 bases between them. Germline V gene lookup returns CDR1 LGHDT and CDR2 YNNKEL (reference sequence). This CDR3 is 15 amino acids long.

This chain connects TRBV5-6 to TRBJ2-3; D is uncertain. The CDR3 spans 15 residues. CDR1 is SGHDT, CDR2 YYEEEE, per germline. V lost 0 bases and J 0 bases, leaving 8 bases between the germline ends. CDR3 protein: CASSLGPSSTDTQYF. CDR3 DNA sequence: TGTGCCAGCAGCTTGGGTCCCTCGAGCACAGATACGCAGTATTTT.